This TCR beta chain was recovered during a study of beta chain features in type 1 diabetes. The germline V gene encodes CDR1 GTSNPN and CDR2 SVGIG (reference sequence). CDR3 length equals 14 residues. V lost 0 bases, J lost 5 bases, and 13 bases lay in between. Study conclusions and caveats: Within each of all four CD4+ subsets, Type 1 diabetes patients had TCRB CDR3s that were moderately but significantly shorter.

Since all of the isolated RNA was reverse transcribed, expressed TCRB transcripts were what got sequenced. Libraries were prepared by immunoSEQ multiplex PCR; TCRdb keeps only in-frame clonotypes and omits some of them. The data contain roughly 700,000 clones, about an eighth of them seen just once; the ten biggest clones take up 0.022%. Turning to this clone: The antigen is unknown.

This clonotype was obtained from a man between 18 and 35 years old with type 1 diabetes. Sequencing was carried out using naive CD4+ T cells from blood. This chain uses TRBV30 with TRBJ1-1; D is uncertain. DNA for the CDR3: TGTGCCTGGAGTGTAAAGGGCGTTCAGACTGAAGCTTTCTTT. Translating it yields CAWSVKGVQTEAFF.